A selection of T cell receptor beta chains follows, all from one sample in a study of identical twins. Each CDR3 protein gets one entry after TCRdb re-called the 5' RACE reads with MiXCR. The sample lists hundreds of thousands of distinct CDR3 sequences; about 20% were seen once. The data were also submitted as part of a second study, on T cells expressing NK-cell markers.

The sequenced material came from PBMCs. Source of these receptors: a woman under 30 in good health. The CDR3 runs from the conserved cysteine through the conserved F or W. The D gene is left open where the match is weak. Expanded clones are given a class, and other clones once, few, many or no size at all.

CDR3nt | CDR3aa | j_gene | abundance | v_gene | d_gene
TGTGCCAGCAGACCCCGGGACAGTAGCACAGATACGCAGTATTTT | CASRPRDSSTDTQYF | TRBJ2-3 | . | TRBV6-1 | TRBD1
TGCGCCAGCAGGCAGACCTCTTTTAAAACAGATACGCAGTATTTT | CASRQTSFKTDTQYF | TRBJ2-3 | . | TRBV10-2 | .
TGTGCCAGCAGTCTCCGAGCGGGTACAGGGGGTTTACACTTC | CASSLRAGTGGLHF | TRBJ2-1 | . | TRBV12-3/TRBV12-4 | TRBD1
TGCAGTGCCCGGACAGGACGGGGGATTAATTCACCCCTCCACTTT | CSARTGRGINSPLHF | TRBJ1-6 | . | TRBV20-1 | TRBD1
TGCAGCGTTGTGCCCGGTCTAGACCCCTCCTACAATGAGCAGTTCTTC | CSVVPGLDPSYNEQFF | TRBJ2-1 | few | TRBV29-1 | .
TGTGCCAGCAGCGGACAGAGCGGGAGCTCCTACAATGAGCAGTTCTTC | CASSGQSGSSYNEQFF | TRBJ2-1 | . | TRBV9 | TRBD2
TGTGCCATCAGTACGTGGGACAGGGGACCTGGAAACACCATATATTTT | CAISTWDRGPGNTIYF | TRBJ1-3 | many | TRBV10-3 | TRBD1
TGTGCCAGCAGCGTAGGCATTAGTTCATTTGACAATGAGCAGTTCTTC | CASSVGISSFDNEQFF | TRBJ2-1 | . | TRBV9 | .
TGTGCCAGCAGCTTATCTCGCGGGACCTTCTACAATGAGCAGTTCTTC | CASSLSRGTFYNEQFF | TRBJ2-1 | few | TRBV7-9 | .
TGTGCCAGCAGCATCGGCGTCCGACTTTCCTACAATGAGCAGTTCTTC | CASSIGVRLSYNEQFF | TRBJ2-1 | . | TRBV7-2 | .
TGTGCCAGCAGCAGCATGGCGGGAGGGCCCGGTTTGTATTTT | CASSSMAGGPGLYF | TRBJ2-3 | . | TRBV7-2 | TRBD2
TGTGCCAGCAGTGCCTCCAGGGGTGTGAACACTGAAGCTTTCTTT | CASSASRGVNTEAFF | TRBJ1-1 | . | TRBV27 | .
TGCGCCAGCAGCCACGGACAGGGGGTCATCTCTGGGGCCAACGTCCTGACTTTC | CASSHGQGVISGANVLTF | TRBJ2-6 | . | TRBV5-1 | TRBD1
TGTGCCAACAGTTACTCACCTAGACTAGCCCTCTCCTACAATGAGCAGTTCTTC | CANSYSPRLALSYNEQFF | TRBJ2-1 | . | TRBV6-5 | TRBD2
TGTGCCAGCAGTCATGACAGGAAAGATTACGAGCAGTACTTC | CASSHDRKDYEQYF | TRBJ2-7 | many | TRBV6-1 | .
TGCGCCAGCAGATTAGAGGGGACTGAGCAGTTCTTC | CASRLEGTEQFF | TRBJ2-1 | . | TRBV5-1 | .
TGTGCCAGCTCCAGGCCAAAGCCCGGGGAGCTGTTTTTT | CASSRPKPGELFF | TRBJ2-2 | . | TRBV12-3/TRBV12-4 | .
TGTGCTAGCAGCTTACAAGCGGCACAAGAGACCCAGTACTTC | CASSLQAAQETQYF | TRBJ2-5 | . | TRBV7-7 | .
TGTGCCAGCAGTTTCGGGCGGGGGGAAGCTTTCTTT | CASSFGRGEAFF | TRBJ1-1 | few | TRBV6-5 | .
TGTGCCAGCAGTTCGTCGACAGGGGGAAGCATTCAGTACTTC | CASSSSTGGSIQYF | TRBJ2-4 | . | TRBV12-3/TRBV12-4 | TRBD1
TGTGCCAGCTCCCGAGTCATGAACACTGAAGCTTTCTTT | CASSRVMNTEAFF | TRBJ1-1 | . | TRBV12-3/TRBV12-4 | .
TGTGCCAGCAGCTTAGGACACGGGGACCTACAGTTCTTC | CASSLGHGDLQFF | TRBJ2-1 | . | TRBV7-2 | .
TGTGCCAGCAGCTTTAACACAGGCGTCAGGAACGAGCAGTACTTC | CASSFNTGVRNEQYF | TRBJ2-7 | . | TRBV7-9 | .
TGCGCCAGCACCTCGGCGGGGGGGCGGTCAGATACGCAGTATTTT | CASTSAGGRSDTQYF | TRBJ2-3 | . | TRBV5-1 | TRBD2
TGTGCCAGCAGCTTAGATCTAGCTTGGGGTTTAGAGACCCAGTACTTC | CASSLDLAWGLETQYF | TRBJ2-5 | . | TRBV11-2 | .
TGTGCCAGCAGCCGGGACAGGAGTAACAATGAGCAGTTCTTC | CASSRDRSNNEQFF | TRBJ2-1 | . | TRBV27 | TRBD1